These 10 T cell receptor beta chains were sequenced from one sample in a study of cytomegalovirus exposure and HLA in healthy donors. The PCR contained 60 Vbeta and 13 Jbeta primers. Clones were sequenced by immunoSEQ multiplex PCR, and TCRdb holds only the in-frame ones, with some missing. The repertoire holds just over 150,000 clones, about three quarters seen once, with 3.1% in the top ten. Sequenced: PBMCs. The receptors were sampled from a woman in her thirties or forties in good health and CMV-seronegative.

The genes are TRBV2 and TRBJ2-1; perhaps TRBD2 as D (6 bases). V was shortened by 5 bases and J by 7 bases, with 18 bases between the two germline ends. In germline, CDR1 is SNHLY, CDR2 FYNNEI. This CDR3 contains 15 residues. CDR3 sequence reads: CASSLLAMRANEQFF. CDR3 nucleotides: TGTGCCAGCAGTCTGCTAGCGATGAGGGCTAATGAGCAGTTCTTC.

The rearrangement uses TRBV25-1 and TRBJ2-7; D unclear. CDR1 and CDR2 from the germline V gene are MGHDK and SYGVNS. Trimming removed 1 base from V and 3 bases from J, with 7 bases in between. CDR3 size: 13 residues. CDR3 coding DNA: TGTGCCAGCAGTGAATTGGGCAGCTACGAGCAGTACTTC. The encoded protein is CASSELGSYEQYF.

This clone has just a few counts. The rearrangement links TRBV6-1 to TRBJ1-2; TRBD1 matches 10 bases. The CDR3 is 16 residues long. V trimming: 3 bases; J trimming: 6 bases; junction bases outside the gene matches: 10. CDR1 and CDR2 from the germline V gene are MNHNS and SASEGT. The CDR3 region is CASSDPYRGTGDGYTF. The CDR3 coding sequence is TGTGCCAGCAGTGATCCCTACCGAGGGACAGGGGATGGCTACACCTTC.

The chain joins TRBV7-9 to TRBJ2-5; possible D gene TRBD2, 6 bases. The CDR3 extends over 14 amino acids. V gave up 1 base and J gave up 2 bases, with 8 bases separating them. Germline V lookup: CDR1 SEHNR, CDR2 FQNEAQ (reference sequence). The CDR3 is CASSLVGTQETQYF. CDR3 sequence (DNA): TGTGCCAGCAGCTTAGTGGGGACTCAAGAGACCCAGTACTTC.

This clone was observed a handful of times. The V gene is TRBV11-3, the J gene TRBJ1-6; possibly TRBD1 for D (5 bases). The germline gives CDR1 SGHNT, CDR2 YENEEA. V gave up 6 bases and J gave up 5 bases, with 20 bases separating them. The CDR3 has 17 amino acids. CDR3 nucleotides: TGTGCCAGCAGGGGGCTAGGGTCTGGGGGGAATAATTCACCCCTCCACTTT. Its translation: CASRGLGSGGNNSPLHF.

V and J are TRBV21-1 and TRBJ2-1; the table assigns TRBD2, which was not confirmed against the DNA. TRBV21-1 is reported as a pseudogene. This CDR3 comprises 17 residues. The CDR3 DNA follows: TGTGCCAGCAGCTCACTTAGGGGACTAATCTCCTACAATGAGCAGTTCTTC. This codes for CASSSLRGLISYNEQFF.

The V and J genes are TRBV7-9 and TRBJ2-1; 15 nucleotides align to TRBD2. The J segment lost 8 bases and the V segment lost 5 bases, leaving 7 bases of the junction unmatched. Germline CDR1 SEHNR, CDR2 FQNEAQ (reference sequence). The CDR3 runs to 16 residues. The CDR3 region is CASSLGTSGGFDEQFF. CDR3 sequence (DNA): TGTGCCAGCAGCCTCGGGACTAGCGGGGGGTTTGATGAGCAGTTCTTC.

The CDR3 protein is CASSSPRGGGAGGFTDTQYF. CDR3 nucleotides: TGTGCCAGTAGTTCTCCCCGGGGTGGAGGGGCGGGGGGATTCACAGATACGCAGTATTTT. The chain carries TRBV19 and TRBJ2-3; 8 bases map to TRBD2. Germline V gene data show CDR1 as LNHDA and CDR2 as SQIVND (reference sequence). There are 20 residues in the CDR3. Unmatched junction bases numbered 21, after V lost 5 bases and J lost 2 bases. The whole variable domain, filled in from reference TRBV19 and TRBJ2-3, reads DGGITQSPKYLFRKEGQNVTLSCEQNLNHDAMYWYRQDPGQGLRLIYYSQIVNDFQKGDIAEGYSVSREKKESFPLTVTSAQKNPTAFYLCASSSPRGGGAGGFTDTQYFGPGTRLTVL.

This clone was recorded a few times. In DNA, the CDR3 is TGTGCCAGCAGTGAACAGAACACTGAAGCTTTCTTT. It specifies CASSEQNTEAFF. The V call is TRBV6-1, the J call TRBJ1-1; unclear D gene. Germline CDR1 and CDR2: MNHNS and SASEGT. Trimming stripped 2 bases from V and 1 base from J, with 2 bases between. This CDR3 has 12 amino acids.

This clone was detected a few times. The chain recombines TRBV5-8 with TRBJ2-1; no clear D gene. The CDR3 totals 17 residues. The germline V gene has CDR1 SGHTS and CDR2 YDEGEE. The ends were cut back, 2 bases at V and 0 bases at J, with 15 bases in the middle. Written as DNA, the CDR3 is TGTGCCAGCAGCTTCAGTGTGGGCACGAGCTCCTACAATGAGCAGTTCTTC. Its translation is CASSFSVGTSSYNEQFF.